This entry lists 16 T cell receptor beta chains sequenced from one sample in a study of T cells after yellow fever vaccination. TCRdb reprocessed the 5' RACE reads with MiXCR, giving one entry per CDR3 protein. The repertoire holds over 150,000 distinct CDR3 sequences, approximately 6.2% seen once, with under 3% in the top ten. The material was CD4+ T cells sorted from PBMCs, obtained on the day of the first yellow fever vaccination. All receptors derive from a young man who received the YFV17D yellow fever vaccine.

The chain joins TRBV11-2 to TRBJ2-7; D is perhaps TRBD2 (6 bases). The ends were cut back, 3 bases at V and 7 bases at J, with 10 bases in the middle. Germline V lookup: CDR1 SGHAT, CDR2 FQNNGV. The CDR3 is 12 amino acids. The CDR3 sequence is CASSFTGREQYF. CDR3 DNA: TGTGCCAGCAGCTTTACTGGGAGGGAGCAGTACTTC. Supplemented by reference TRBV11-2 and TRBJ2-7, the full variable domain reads EAGVAQSPRYKIIEKRQSVAFWCNPISGHATLYWYQQILGQGPKLLIQFQNNGVVDDSQLPKDRFSAERLKGVDSTLKIQPAKLEDSAVYLCASSFTGREQYFGPGTRLTVT.

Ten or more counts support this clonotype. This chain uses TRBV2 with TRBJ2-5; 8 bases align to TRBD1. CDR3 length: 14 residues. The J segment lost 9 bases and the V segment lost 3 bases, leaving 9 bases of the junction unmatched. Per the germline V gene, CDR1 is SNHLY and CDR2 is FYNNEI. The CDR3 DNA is TGTGCCAGCAGTGAGCTTACCAGGGGGCTGCCCCAGTACTTC. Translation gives CASSELTRGLPQYF.

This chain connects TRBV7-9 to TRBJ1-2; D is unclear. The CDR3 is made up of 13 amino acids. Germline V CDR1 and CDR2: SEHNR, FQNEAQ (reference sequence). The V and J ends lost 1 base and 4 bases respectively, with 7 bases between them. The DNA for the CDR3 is TGTGCCAGCAGCTTAGTCGGACCCTATGGCTACACCTTC. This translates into CASSLVGPYGYTF.

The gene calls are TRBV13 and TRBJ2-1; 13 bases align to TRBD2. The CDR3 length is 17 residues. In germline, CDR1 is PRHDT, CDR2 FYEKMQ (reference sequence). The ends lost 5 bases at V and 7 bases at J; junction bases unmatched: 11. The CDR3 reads CASSEPSPGLAGNEQFF. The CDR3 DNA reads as TGTGCCAGCAGCGAACCCAGTCCGGGACTAGCGGGGAATGAGCAGTTCTTC. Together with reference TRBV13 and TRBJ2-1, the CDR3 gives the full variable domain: AAGVIQSPRHLIKEKRETATLKCYPIPRHDTVYWYQQGPGQDPQFLISFYEKMQSDKGSIPDRFSAQQFSDYHSELNMSSLELGDSALYFCASSEPSPGLAGNEQFFGPGTRLTVL.

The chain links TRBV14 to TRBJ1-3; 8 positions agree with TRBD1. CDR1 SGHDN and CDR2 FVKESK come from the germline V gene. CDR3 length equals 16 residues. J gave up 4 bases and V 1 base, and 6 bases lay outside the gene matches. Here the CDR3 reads CASSQGQGLIGNTIYF. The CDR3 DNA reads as TGTGCCAGCAGCCAAGGACAGGGGCTTATCGGAAACACCATATATTTT.

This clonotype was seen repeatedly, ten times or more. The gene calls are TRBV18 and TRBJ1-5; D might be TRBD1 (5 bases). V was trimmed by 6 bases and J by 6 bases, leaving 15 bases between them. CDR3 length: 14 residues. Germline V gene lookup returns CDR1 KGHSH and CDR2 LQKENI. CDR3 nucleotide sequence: TGTGCCAGCTCGAGATCAGGGCAGGGTCAGCCCCAGCATTTT. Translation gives CASSRSGQGQPQHF.

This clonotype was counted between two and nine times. The CDR3 region is CASSLFGGGEQYV. The CDR3 bases are TGCGCCAGCAGCTTGTTTGGGGGAGGCGAGCAGTACGTC. The V call is TRBV5-1, the J call TRBJ2-7; tentative D call: TRBD2 (6 bases). Looked up from germline, CDR1 is SGHRS and CDR2 is YFSETQ. This CDR3 region has 13 residues. Deletions cut 1 base from V and 6 bases from J, with 11 bases between.

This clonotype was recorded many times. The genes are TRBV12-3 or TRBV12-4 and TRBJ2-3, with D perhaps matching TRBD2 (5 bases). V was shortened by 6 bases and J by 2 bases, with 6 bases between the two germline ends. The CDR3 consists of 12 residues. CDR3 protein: CASRRDTDTQYF. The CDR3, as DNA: TGTGCCAGCAGGAGGGACACAGATACGCAGTATTTT.

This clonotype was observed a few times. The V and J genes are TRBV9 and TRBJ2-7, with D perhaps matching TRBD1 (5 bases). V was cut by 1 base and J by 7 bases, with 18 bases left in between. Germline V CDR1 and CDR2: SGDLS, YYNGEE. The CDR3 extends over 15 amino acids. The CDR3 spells CASSVSFGSGYEQYF. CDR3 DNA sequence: TGTGCCAGCAGCGTATCCTTTGGGTCAGGGTATGAGCAGTACTTC.

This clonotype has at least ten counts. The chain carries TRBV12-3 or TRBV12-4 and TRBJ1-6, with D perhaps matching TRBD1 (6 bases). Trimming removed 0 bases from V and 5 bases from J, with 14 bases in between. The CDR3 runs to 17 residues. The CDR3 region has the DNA TGTGCCAGCAGTTTAGCCACAGGGAGGCTAAATAATTCACCCCTCCACTTT. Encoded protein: CASSLATGRLNNSPLHF.

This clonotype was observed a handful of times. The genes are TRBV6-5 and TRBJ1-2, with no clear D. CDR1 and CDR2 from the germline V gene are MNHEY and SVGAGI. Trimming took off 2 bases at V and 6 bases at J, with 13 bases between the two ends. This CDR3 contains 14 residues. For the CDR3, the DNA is TGTGCCAGCAGTTACGGCGTCCTGCAGGATGGCTACACCTTC. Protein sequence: CASSYGVLQDGYTF.

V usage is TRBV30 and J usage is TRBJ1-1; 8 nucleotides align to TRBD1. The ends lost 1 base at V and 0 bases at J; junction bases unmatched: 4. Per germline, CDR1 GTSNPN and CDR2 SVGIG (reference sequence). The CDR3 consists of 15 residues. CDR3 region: CAWSGTGNMNTEAFF. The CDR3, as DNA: TGTGCCTGGAGTGGGACAGGGAATATGAACACTGAAGCTTTCTTT.

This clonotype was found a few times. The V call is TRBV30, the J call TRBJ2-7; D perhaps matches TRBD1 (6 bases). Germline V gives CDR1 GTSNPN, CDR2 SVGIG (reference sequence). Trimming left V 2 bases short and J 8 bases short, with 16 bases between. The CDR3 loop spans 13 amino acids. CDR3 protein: CAWSPGTPSQQYF. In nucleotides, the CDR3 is TGTGCCTGGAGTCCCGGGACACCTTCCCAGCAGTACTTC.

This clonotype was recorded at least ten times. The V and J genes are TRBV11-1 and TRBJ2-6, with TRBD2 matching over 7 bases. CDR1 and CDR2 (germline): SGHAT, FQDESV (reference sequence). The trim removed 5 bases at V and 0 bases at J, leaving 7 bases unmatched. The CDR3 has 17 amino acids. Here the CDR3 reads CASSQSGASSGANVLTF. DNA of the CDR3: TGTGCCAGCAGCCAAAGCGGGGCAAGCTCTGGGGCCAACGTCCTGACTTTC.

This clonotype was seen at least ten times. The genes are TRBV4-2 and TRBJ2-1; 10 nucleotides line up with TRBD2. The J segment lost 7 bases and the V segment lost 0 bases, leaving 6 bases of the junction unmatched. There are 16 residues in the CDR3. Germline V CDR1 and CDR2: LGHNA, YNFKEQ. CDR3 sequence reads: CASSQDLAGAFNEQFF. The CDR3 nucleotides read TGTGCCAGCAGCCAAGATCTAGCGGGGGCTTTTAATGAGCAGTTCTTC.

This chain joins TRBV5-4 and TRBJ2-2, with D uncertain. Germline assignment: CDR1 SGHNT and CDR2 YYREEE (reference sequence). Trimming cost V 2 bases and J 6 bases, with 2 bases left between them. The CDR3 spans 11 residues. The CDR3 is CASSFSGELFF. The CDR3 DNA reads TGTGCCAGCAGCTTCTCCGGGGAGCTGTTTTTT.